The following is a T cell receptor (beta chain) sequence with its context. Its antigen is not yet known. Nothing much larger sits one base from this clone, and base qualities are not available. Trimming takes 8 bases off V and 2 bases off J; junction bases not matched to a gene: 11. The germline V gene gives CDR1 as MDHEN and CDR2 as SYDVKM. Spanning cysteine to phenylalanine, the CDR3 consists of 15 amino acids. Only CDR3 DNA is held: 45 bases, read in frame from base 1. Preparation of the library involved 5' RACE. Instrument used: Illumina HiSeq 2000. A universal primer binding site was added through template switching, and the final cDNA carried a unique molecular identifier so that TCR cDNA molecules could be counted accurately. First-strand cDNA for TCR alpha and beta chains was synthesized from specific primers in the conserved constant-segment region. To control for contamination, every cDNA library was double barcoded, receiving both a SMART-Mk sample barcode and Illumina barcodes. TruSeq adapter sequences, together with Illumina sample barcodes, were added in two successive PCR steps. The Illumina HiSeq platform was used with custom primers to sequence TCR alpha and beta cDNA libraries. From the authors' description of their analysis: MiGEC was used to process raw reads and extract unique molecular identifiers, and MiXCR was used to find CDR3 positions. Recombination models were inferred per individual with the repgenHMM and IGoR tools using an EM algorithm. The analysis of shared clonotypes was done with the tcR package in R, with sharing normalized by the product of cloneset sizes. To study raw recombination without the effects of thymic and clonal selection, out-of-frame nonproductive sequences were analyzed. TCRdb reworked the public reads: Q25 trimming with fastp, MiXCR clone assembly, productive beta chains retained. For every CDR3 protein sequence, its rows merge into one entry that carries the most common genes and DNA. The V and J calls reflect TCRdb's pipeline rather than the authors' work. In all, the sample holds about 890,000 distinct CDR3 sequences, and roughly an eighth of those were seen once. 1.5% to 2% of the sample lies in the top ten.

All donors were healthy Caucasians. The twin cohort comprised three pairs of female monozygotic twins, all aged about 18 to 29 years. The RNA used for TCR libraries was isolated from peripheral blood mononuclear cells. The sample belongs to a study of identical twins (TCRdb year 2016). The study in broad terms: To test whether fetal clonotypes persist, the study used deep sequencing on TCR alpha and beta repertoires from monozygotic twins, unrelated adults of various ages, and cord blood. Replicate twin experiments were performed at different times using different library preparation protocols to rule out contamination. Overall study outcomes, separate from this receptor: A weaker excess of twin sharing was found in beta out-of-frame sequences because the signal-to-noise ratio was lowered by fewer shared sequences. In monozygotic twins, out-of-frame TCR alpha sharing was systematically underestimated by recombination models, although the models agreed with sharing between unrelated individuals. Fewer insertions were carried by abundant cord blood beta clonotypes, a similar but weaker trend appeared in young adult naive repertoires, and no such trend appeared in memory repertoires. Compared with coincidental sharing between unrelated individuals, out-of-frame TCR alpha sequences shared between twins showed an excess of sequences with low generation probability. Zero-insertion analyses could be partly confounded by invariant T cells such as MAIT and iNKT, though diverse VJ usage argued against such confounding for most clonotypes. Because the same donors could not be followed over many years, the conclusions relied on cross-sectional statistical analysis.

These data also formed part of another study, on yellow fever vaccine responses in identical twins. The second study's authors report: According to the authors, in identical twins the way T cells responded to vaccination appeared partly convergent and partly personalized. The study precisely tracked vaccine-responding T cell clones in identical twins.

This TCR came from a woman aged 18-35 years in good health. What was sequenced was PBMCs. This receptor chain uses TRBV28 and TRBJ2-7; 8 bases in the middle match TRBD2. The nucleotide sequence reads as follows: TGTGCCAGCGGCACTAGCGGCCTTCTTGCCTACGAGCAGTACTTC. It encodes CASGTSGLLAYEQYF.